These T cell receptor beta chains were read from a single sample in a study of cytomegalovirus exposure and HLA in healthy donors. Repertoires were generated with immunoSEQ multiplex PCR, while TCRdb's copy carries only in-frame clones and drops some. The repertoire consists of approximately 180,000 clones, with roughly 84% occurring once and the leading ten covering around 0.21%. Sequenced material: PBMCs. The receptors originated from a girl less than two years old in good health and CMV-seronegative. The CDR3 runs from the conserved cysteine through the conserved F or W. D genes are given only for firm matches. Clone size, where shown, is once, few, many, or a class for clones that have expanded.

abundance	d_gene	v_gene	j_gene	CDR3nt	CDR3aa
few	TRBD2	TRBV11-3	TRBJ2-5	TGTGCCAGCAGCTCGGGACTAGCGGGGGAAGAGACCCAGTACTTC	CASSSGLAGEETQYF
few	TRBD1	TRBV6-1	TRBJ2-3	TGTGCCAGCAGGGAACAGGGGGGTAGCACAGATACGCAGTATTTT	CASREQGGSTDTQYF
-	-	TRBV5-4	TRBJ1-4	TGTGCCAGCAGCTTTCGGGGGGGGCCAACTAATGAAAAACTGTTTTTT	CASSFRGGPTNEKLFF
-	TRBD2	TRBV7-2	TRBJ2-2	TGTGCCAGCAGCTTCGGACTAGCGGGAAAAGCCGGGGAGCTGTTTTTT	CASSFGLAGKAGELFF
few	TRBD1	TRBV7-3	TRBJ1-2	TGTGCCAGCAGCCTAACCGGGACAGGGGGCTACACCTTC	CASSLTGTGGYTF
-	-	TRBV30	TRBJ2-6	TGTGCCTCCAGGGCTGGGGCCAACGTCCTGACTTTC	CASRAGANVLTF
-	-	TRBV12-2	TRBJ2-1	TGTGCAAGTCGCTACGGACAGGCTCCCTACAATGAGCAGTTCTTC	CASRYGQAPYNEQFF
-	TRBD2	TRBV15	TRBJ2-7	TGTGCCACCAGCATGGGACTAGAAGGCTACGAGCAGTACTTC	CATSMGLEGYEQYF
-	TRBD2	TRBV5-1	TRBJ2-7	TGCGCCAGCAGCCCGAGGGAGGGGATGGGCTACGAGCAGTACTTC	CASSPREGMGYEQYF
-	TRBD2	TRBV7-3	TRBJ2-3	TGTGCCAGCAGCTACCTAGCGGGACGCACAGATACGCAGTATTTT	CASSYLAGRTDTQYF
once	-	TRBV15	TRBJ1-1	TGTGCCACCAGCAGACCCGACAGGAACACTGAAGCTTTCTTT	CATSRPDRNTEAFF
-	TRBD2	TRBV27	TRBJ2-2	TGTGCCAGCAGTCCACCCGACACACTAGCGGGGGAGAGGAACACCGGGGAGCTGTTTTTT	CASSPPDTLAGERNTGELFF
-	TRBD1	TRBV7-9	TRBJ1-2	TGTTCCAGCAGCTTAAGGACAGGCTACTACACCTTC	CSSSLRTGYYTF
once	-	TRBV11-2	TRBJ1-3	TGTGCCAGCAGCTTATGGCGGGAAAACACCATATATTTT	CASSLWRENTIYF
-	TRBD1	TRBV29-1	TRBJ1-1	TGCAGCACATTATCCGGGACAGCTAGCACTGAAGCTTTCTTT	CSTLSGTASTEAFF
-	TRBD1	TRBV19	TRBJ1-5	TGTGCCAGTAGTAACATCGGGACAGGTGTCTCTTCGGATCAGCCCCAGCATTTT	CASSNIGTGVSSDQPQHF
-	-	TRBV19	TRBJ1-2	TGTGCCAGTAGTATAAGTTTAATCGAGCCACAGGATGGCTACACCTTC	CASSISLIEPQDGYTF
-	TRBD1	TRBV30	TRBJ1-3	TGTGCCTGGAGTCCCAGGGGGGCACGAAGGTCCACCATATATTTT	CAWSPRGARRSTIYF
few	-	TRBV18	TRBJ1-2	TGTGCCACTACCCCCCCAGGGTCTTATGGCTACACCTTC	CATTPPGSYGYTF
once	-	TRBV15	TRBJ2-7	TGTGCCACCAGCAGAGATCAGGTCAGGGGAGCCTACGAGCAGTACTTC	CATSRDQVRGAYEQYF
-	TRBD2	TRBV5-1	TRBJ2-5	TGCGCCAGCAGGGCCGGGACTAGCGGTACAGAGACCCAGTACTTC	CASRAGTSGTETQYF
-	-	TRBV7-9	TRBJ1-2	TGTGCCAGCACCCCCGGGGAACCTCTTCCTAACTATGGCTACACCTTC	CASTPGEPLPNYGYTF
-	-	TRBV4-2	TRBJ2-7	TGTGCCAGCAGCCAGGTAACTTACAGTTCCTACGAGCAGTACTTC	CASSQVTYSSYEQYF
-	-	TRBV11-2	TRBJ1-1	TGTGCCAGCAGTCAAGCGAGCACAGGTCTTTGGACTGAAGCTTTCTTT	CASSQASTGLWTEAFF
-	-	TRBV4-1	TRBJ2-2	TGCGCCAGCAGCCATCGCCAGACTATCACCGGGGAGCTGTTTTTT	CASSHRQTITGELFF
few	TRBD1	TRBV30	TRBJ2-7	TGTGCCTGGAGCGGGACAGGGGGTGCGGGCGAGCAGTACTTC	CAWSGTGGAGEQYF
-	-	TRBV5-8	TRBJ2-5	TGTGCCAGCAGCTTGGTTGAGGCCCCTCGGACCCAGTACTTC	CASSLVEAPRTQYF
once	TRBD1	TRBV6-5	TRBJ2-7	TGTGCCAGCAGTTACTCGAGACAGGGGTCCCACGAGCAGTACTTC	CASSYSRQGSHEQYF
-	TRBD2	TRBV2	TRBJ2-7	TGTGCCAGCAGTGAAGCTTACGGTCGGGCGGGAGGGCCCACCTACGAGCAGTACTTC	CASSEAYGRAGGPTYEQYF
few	TRBD1	TRBV30	TRBJ1-5	TGTGCCTGGAGTGTACAGGGGGATCAGCCCCAGCATTTT	CAWSVQGDQPQHF
few	TRBD2	TRBV10-3	TRBJ2-2	TGTGCCACCAGAGCGGGAGCGGACACCGGGGAGCTGTTTTTT	CATRAGADTGELFF
few	-	TRBV2	TRBJ2-1	TGTGCCAGCAGGGGAGGTGAGCAGTTCTTC	CASRGGEQFF
-	TRBD1	TRBV5-1	TRBJ1-5	TGCGCCAGCAGCTTGGGGACAGGGACTTATAGCAATCAGCCCCAGCATTTT	CASSLGTGTYSNQPQHF
few	-	TRBV2	TRBJ2-5	TGTGCCAGCAGTGTCCAGCAAGAGACCCAGTACTTC	CASSVQQETQYF
-	-	TRBV19	TRBJ2-7	TGTGCCAGTAGCAAAACAGGCCGCGAGCAGTACTTC	CASSKTGREQYF
once	-	TRBV11-2	TRBJ1-1	TGTGCCAGCAGCTTTGTACAAAAGAAAACTGAAGCTTTCTTT	CASSFVQKKTEAFF
-	-	TRBV7-9	TRBJ2-7	TGTTCCAGCAGCCTCCCGGACATAATTTACGAGCAGTACTTC	CSSSLPDIIYEQYF
-	-	TRBV7-9	TRBJ2-7	TGTGCCAGCAGCGAACCACAGGGCCTTGGGCAGTACTTC	CASSEPQGLGQYF
once	TRBD1	TRBV7-6	TRBJ1-1	TGTGCCAGCAGCTTATGGCCAGGGGGCACTGAAGCTTTCTTT	CASSLWPGGTEAFF
-	-	TRBV29-1	TRBJ2-3	TGCAGCGTAGTGGAACAGACAGATACGCAGTATTTT	CSVVEQTDTQYF
-	TRBD2	TRBV6-5	TRBJ2-1	TGTGCCAGCAGTTGGGGGAGCGGGAGTTCTGGAAATGAGCAGTTCTTC	CASSWGSGSSGNEQFF
-	-	TRBV7-3	TRBJ1-5	TGTGCCAGCAGCTTATCTTCGTGCAGGGTGAATCAGCCCCAGCATTTT	CASSLSSCRVNQPQHF
-	-	TRBV15	TRBJ1-3	TGTGCCACCAGCAGAGATATCGGCGGAGACACCATATATTTT	CATSRDIGGDTIYF
-	TRBD1	TRBV5-4	TRBJ2-7	TGTGCCAGCAGCTTTCTCGGGACAGGGGACCCCGAGCAGTACTTC	CASSFLGTGDPEQYF
few	-	TRBV11-2	TRBJ2-5	TGTGCCAGCAGCTTAGGATCATCTAGGCCTGGGCAAGAGACCCAGTACTTC	CASSLGSSRPGQETQYF
-	-	TRBV30	TRBJ2-7	TGTGCCTGGAGTGTTCGGGGTTCCTACGAGCAGTACTTC	CAWSVRGSYEQYF
-	TRBD2	TRBV7-8	TRBJ2-7	TGTGCCAGCAGCTTAGTTGTGACTAGCGGGAGTGACTACGAGCAGTACTTC	CASSLVVTSGSDYEQYF
-	-	TRBV6-5	TRBJ1-1	TGTGCCAGCACGGCAAGACAGACGAACACTGAAGCTTTCTTT	CASTARQTNTEAFF
few	TRBD1	TRBV29-1	TRBJ1-1	TGCAGCTTTTACCGGGACAGCTATTCTGAAGCTTTCTTT	CSFYRDSYSEAFF
-	-	TRBV4-1	TRBJ1-2	TGCGCCAGCAGCCAAGTCTACGGGCAGGAGGGCTATGGCTACACCTTC	CASSQVYGQEGYGYTF
-	TRBD1	TRBV19	TRBJ1-2	TGTGCCAGTAGTCGATATACAGGGGCGCCCCAAGGCTACACCTTC	CASSRYTGAPQGYTF
-	-	TRBV12-1	TRBJ2-7	TGTGCCAGCAGCTACGGGGGAAACCTTATTTACGAGCAGTACTTC	CASSYGGNLIYEQYF
-	-	TRBV29-1	TRBJ1-2	TGCAGCGTTGAAGGGCAGGCGAACTATGGCTACACCTTC	CSVEGQANYGYTF
-	-	TRBV6-5	TRBJ2-7	TGTGCCAGCAGTTACGGCAGGGCCAACGAGCAGTACTTC	CASSYGRANEQYF
once	TRBD1	TRBV9	TRBJ2-1	TGTGCCAGCAGCGTAGAAGGACAGGGAAGGGAGTCCAATGAGCAGTTCTTC	CASSVEGQGRESNEQFF
-	TRBD2	TRBV29-1	TRBJ2-3	TGCAGCGTGCAAGCGGGAGAGTGGGGCACAGATACGCAGTATTTT	CSVQAGEWGTDTQYF
-	TRBD2	TRBV27	TRBJ2-3	TGTGCCAGCAGTTATCTAGCGGGAACCCCATCTGGAGATACGCAGTATTTT	CASSYLAGTPSGDTQYF
-	TRBD2	TRBV13	TRBJ2-3	TGTGCCAGCAGCTTAGAGCAGGGCCGGGGGGAAGCGACGCAGTATTTT	CASSLEQGRGEATQYF
-	TRBD1	TRBV4-3	TRBJ2-1	TGCGCCAGCAGCCAAGACGGGACAGATTACTACAATGAGCAGTTCTTC	CASSQDGTDYYNEQFF
-	-	TRBV30	TRBJ1-3	TGTGCCTGCCACCTAGGGGGGGGGAGAAACACCATATATTTT	CACHLGGGRNTIYF